This is a list of T cell receptor beta chains from one sample in a study of T cell repertoires in cytomegalovirus infection. TCRdb processed the reads anew with MiXCR; each CDR3 protein has one entry. The repertoire holds 200,000 or so distinct CDR3 sequences, with around 20% as singletons. The material sequenced was PBMCs. These receptors were obtained from a human donor in good health (CMV status not recorded). Some clones in this sample may be carry-over from other donors' samples. Each CDR3 is given with its conserved first and last residue. Fields, in order: V gene, D gene, clone size, CDR3 length, J gene, CDR3 protein, CDR3 DNA. The D gene is left open where the match is weak. Some rows have no size entry. The others give once, few or many, or a class for an expanded clone.

TRBV12-3/TRBV12-4	.	few	15	TRBJ2-4	CASTFREGSKNIQYF	TGTGCCAGCACTTTTAGAGAGGGATCCAAAAACATTCAGTACTTC
TRBV28	.	.	16	TRBJ2-1	CASSPPGGPSLNEQFF	TGTGCCAGCAGTCCGCCCGGCGGGCCTAGCCTGAATGAGCAGTTCTTC
TRBV20-1	.	few	15	TRBJ2-7	CSASLPGTSAYEQYF	TGCAGTGCTAGCCTACCCGGGACTTCGGCGTACGAGCAGTACTTC
TRBV6-4	.	many	13	TRBJ2-2	CASSVANTGELFF	TGTGCCAGCAGTGTTGCGAACACCGGGGAGCTGTTTTTT
TRBV7-2	TRBD2	many	19	TRBJ2-3	CASSAHPGGGARGTDTQYF	TGTGCCAGCAGCGCCCACCCCGGGGGGGGGGCGCGAGGCACAGATACGCAGTATTTT
TRBV6-2/TRBV6-3	TRBD2	.	19	TRBJ2-1	CASSSYVGLAGERYNEQFF	TGTGCCAGCAGTTCCTACGTGGGACTAGCGGGAGAGAGATACAATGAGCAGTTCTTC
TRBV5-1	.	.	14	TRBJ1-1	CASSPAQSNTEAFF	TGCGCCAGCAGCCCCGCGCAATCGAACACTGAAGCTTTCTTT
TRBV7-2	.	.	12	TRBJ2-1	CASSATGNEQFF	TGTGCCAGCAGTGCGACTGGGAATGAGCAGTTCTTC
TRBV7-9	.	.	10	TRBJ1-1	CAGGRAEAFF	TGTGCCGGTGGAAGGGCTGAAGCTTTCTTT
TRBV6-6	TRBD1	.	15	TRBJ1-5	CASSYSTGTGVSQHF	TGTGCCAGCAGTTACTCTACCGGGACAGGGGTATCCCAGCATTTT
TRBV7-2	TRBD1	many	16	TRBJ1-3	CASSSGGSNSGNTIYF	TGTGCCAGCAGCTCAGGGGGGTCCAACTCTGGAAACACCATATATTTT
TRBV7-8	.	many	14	TRBJ2-7	CASSTRDGSYEQYF	TGTGCCAGCAGCACCCGGGACGGCTCCTACGAGCAGTACTTC
TRBV28	.	many	12	TRBJ1-5	CASSELNQPQHF	TGTGCCAGCAGCGAACTCAATCAGCCCCAGCATTTT
TRBV7-2	.	.	12	TRBJ2-7	CASAGGSHEQYF	TGTGCCAGCGCCGGGGGCTCTCACGAGCAGTACTTC
TRBV3-1	.	once	15	TRBJ2-5	CASSPLGALSETQYF	TGTGCCAGCAGCCCCCTCGGGGCCCTCTCGGAGACCCAGTACTTC
TRBV5-6	.	many	13	TRBJ2-1	CASSPPGGNEQFF	TGTGCCAGCAGCCCCCCTGGGGGCAATGAGCAGTTCTTC
TRBV6-1	TRBD1	few	15	TRBJ2-1	CASREGQGRRNEQFF	TGTGCCAGCAGGGAAGGACAGGGCCGACGGAATGAGCAGTTCTTC
TRBV12-3/TRBV12-4	.	.	10	TRBJ1-1	CATPGVTTFF	TGTGCCACCCCGGGGGTGACGACTTTCTTT
TRBV12-3/TRBV12-4	TRBD1	many	18	TRBJ1-4	CASSSGTGLARPNEKLFF	TGTGCCAGCAGTTCCGGGACAGGCTTGGCCCGGCCTAATGAAAAACTGTTTTTT
TRBV5-1	.	few	15	TRBJ2-1	CASREGDFHYNEQFF	TGCGCCAGCAGGGAGGGAGACTTTCACTACAATGAGCAGTTCTTC
TRBV15	.	few	14	TRBJ1-3	CATSRSEGSNTIYF	TGTGCCACCAGCAGATCCGAGGGCAGCAACACCATATATTTT
TRBV27	TRBD2	.	15	TRBJ2-2	CASSPREGRAGELFF	TGTGCCAGCAGTCCACGGGAGGGCCGTGCCGGGGAGCTGTTTTTT
TRBV7-2	TRBD2	many	17	TRBJ2-7	CASSAWPSGSPTYEQYF	TGTGCCAGCAGCGCGTGGCCTAGCGGGTCCCCTACCTACGAGCAGTACTTC
TRBV25-1	.	.	14	TRBJ1-1	CASSAVVGRTEAFF	TGTGCCAGCAGCGCGGTGGTAGGACGGACTGAAGCTTTCTTT
TRBV19	.	.	13	TRBJ1-1	CASKVSDRQKAFF	TGTGCCAGTAAGGTTTCTGACAGGCAAAAAGCTTTCTTT
TRBV19	.	few	14	TRBJ1-5	CASTPDRSNQPQHF	TGTGCCAGTACCCCGGACCGAAGCAATCAGCCCCAGCATTTT
TRBV7-2	.	many	14	TRBJ2-7	CASSLRNRYDEQYF	TGTGCCAGCAGCTTACGAAACAGGTACGACGAGCAGTACTTC
TRBV11-2	TRBD1	.	15	TRBJ2-7	CAISLTGGKFYEQYF	TGTGCCATCAGTCTCACAGGGGGAAAGTTCTACGAGCAGTACTTC
TRBV6-1	TRBD1	.	12	TRBJ1-1	CASSQRTGKAFF	TGTGCCAGCAGCCAACGGACAGGAAAAGCTTTCTTT
TRBV7-6	TRBD2	many	13	TRBJ2-1	CASSLLAGEEQFF	TGTGCCAGCAGCTTATTAGCGGGAGAGGAGCAGTTCTTC
TRBV20-1	.	few	14	TRBJ1-3	CSATAPTSGNTIYF	TGCAGTGCCACGGCCCCCACATCTGGAAACACCATATATTTT
TRBV6-5	.	.	12	TRBJ1-1	CASSDQYTEAFF	TGTGCCAGCAGTGATCAATACACTGAAGCTTTCTTT
TRBV9	.	few	15	TRBJ1-5	CASSPSGFGNQPQHF	TGTGCCAGCAGCCCCAGTGGATTTGGGAATCAGCCCCAGCATTTT
TRBV30	.	.	15	TRBJ1-1	CAWSVRTTLNTEAFF	TGTGCCTGGAGTGTCCGGACCACATTGAACACTGAAGCTTTCTTT
TRBV27	TRBD2	many	16	TRBJ2-1	CASSHTSGSSYNEQFF	TGTGCCAGCAGTCACACTAGCGGGAGCTCCTACAATGAGCAGTTCTTC
TRBV18	.	.	14	TRBJ2-3	CASSPVQPSDTQYF	TGTGCCAGCTCACCAGTCCAGCCATCCGATACGCAGTATTTT
TRBV15	TRBD1	few	14	TRBJ2-1	CATSRARGRSEQFF	TGTGCCACCAGCAGAGCCAGGGGGAGAAGTGAGCAGTTCTTC
TRBV12-3/TRBV12-4	.	few	11	TRBJ1-1	CASSGLSEAFF	TGTGCCAGCAGCGGACTGTCTGAAGCTTTCTTT
TRBV6-6	.	.	16	TRBJ1-3	CASSPRWLNSGNTIYF	TGTGCCAGCAGTCCCCGGTGGCTGAACTCTGGAAACACCATATATTTT
TRBV28	TRBD1	few	15	TRBJ2-5	CASTVDRGPVETQYF	TGTGCCAGCACCGTGGACAGGGGGCCTGTAGAGACCCAGTACTTC
TRBV19	TRBD1	few	16	TRBJ2-7	CASSMWRQGLIYEQYF	TGTGCCAGTAGTATGTGGCGACAGGGCCTAATCTACGAGCAGTACTTC
TRBV2	.	.	14	TRBJ1-1	CASSGPGRNTEAFF	TGTGCCAGCAGTGGTCCTGGACGGAACACTGAAGCTTTCTTT
TRBV7-2	.	many	13	TRBJ1-1	CASSPNANTEAFF	TGTGCCAGCAGTCCAAATGCTAACACTGAAGCTTTCTTT
TRBV7-6	.	many	17	TRBJ1-4	CASSLARGGVTNEKLFF	TGTGCCAGCAGCTTAGCCAGGGGAGGCGTGACTAATGAAAAACTGTTTTTT
TRBV12-3/TRBV12-4	.	few	14	TRBJ2-7	CASSDDINLVEQYF	TGTGCCAGCAGTGACGACATAAACCTGGTAGAGCAGTACTTC
TRBV7-8	.	few	14	TRBJ1-1	CASSLILGTGRAFF	TGTGCCAGCAGCTTAATTCTTGGAACGGGGCGGGCTTTCTTT
TRBV7-2	.	many	16	TRBJ2-7	CASSSARDRGLYEQYF	TGTGCCAGCAGCTCCGCTCGGGATCGAGGTCTCTACGAGCAGTACTTC